This note documents a single T cell receptor beta chain sequence. The assay was immunoSEQ multiplex PCR, and TCRdb's table has in-frame clones only and misses some. The sample has roughly 100,000 clones, just over 95% seen once. The source of the sample is a study of technical replicates of blood from several donors. The CDR3 is made up of 14 amino acids. Trimming took 1 base from V and 1 from J; bases not matched to a gene: 1. Germline V gene lookup returns CDR1 LNHDA and CDR2 SQIVND (reference sequence). What was sequenced was T cells isolated from PBMCs. The receptor was isolated from a human donor in good health. The chain couples TRBV19 to TRBJ2-7; 7 bases align to TRBD1. The CDR3 here is CASSIGRGSYEQYF. CDR3 sequence (DNA): TGTGCCAGTAGTATAGGCAGGGGGTCCTACGAGCAGTACTTC.